A selection of T cell receptor beta chains follows, all from one sample in a study of T cells in localized non-small cell lung cancer. Profiling relied on immunoSEQ multiplex PCR, and the TCRdb table lists in-frame clones only, not all of them. The sample holds about 52,000 clones, around 84% seen once. The sequencing used PBMCs, collected before any cancer treatment. The receptors here all came from a female donor with stage II lung adenocarcinoma. Both conserved end residues are part of each CDR3. D genes are given only for firm matches. The size of a clone is reported for some rows only, either as once, few or many, or as a class for expanded clones.

11	TRBV11-2	TRBJ2-2	NA	NA	CASTTFRELFF	TGTGCCAGCACCACCTTCCGGGAGCTGTTTTTT
13	TRBV10-3	TRBJ1-2	NA	NA	CAISQRTGYGYTF	TGTGCCATCAGCCAAAGAACAGGGTATGGCTACACCTTC
16	TRBV7-9	TRBJ2-1	TRBD2	NA	CASSLIGGGTNNEQFF	TGTGCCAGCAGCCTCATAGGCGGGGGGACCAACAATGAGCAGTTCTTC
17	TRBV27	TRBJ1-2	TRBD1	NA	CASSPTREGAPNYGYTF	TGTGCCAGCAGCCCTACTAGGGAGGGGGCCCCTAACTATGGCTACACCTTC
15	TRBV2	TRBJ1-1	NA	NA	CASSMAAGRNTEAFF	TGTGCCAGCAGTATGGCGGCAGGGCGGAACACTGAAGCTTTCTTT
14	TRBV4-2	TRBJ1-1	TRBD1	NA	CASSQAGDRQEAFF	TGTGCCAGCAGCCAAGCCGGGGACAGGCAAGAAGCTTTCTTT
13	TRBV11-2	TRBJ1-2	NA	NA	CASSLLFPGTLVF	TGTGCCAGCAGCTTATTGTTTCCGGGGACTCTAGTATTC
12	TRBV7-9	TRBJ2-7	NA	NA	CASSWGDYEQYF	TGTGCCAGCAGCTGGGGGGACTACGAGCAGTACTTC
13	TRBV6-1	TRBJ2-7	TRBD1	NA	CASSLDRGYEQYF	TGTGCCAGCTCTCTGGACAGGGGGTACGAGCAGTACTTC
14	TRBV9	TRBJ1-1	TRBD1	once	CASSARDRGFEAFF	TGTGCCAGCAGCGCCCGGGACAGGGGGTTTGAAGCTTTCTTT
13	TRBV2	TRBJ2-7	NA	NA	CASRGSETYEQYF	TGTGCCAGCAGAGGCAGTGAGACCTACGAGCAGTACTTC
16	TRBV7-6	TRBJ2-7	NA	NA	CASSLVPEQVGNEQYF	TGTGCCAGCAGCTTAGTCCCCGAACAGGTTGGCAACGAGCAGTACTTC
13	TRBV10-2	TRBJ1-2	NA	NA	CASSEEEKTGYTF	TGCGCCAGCAGTGAAGAGGAGAAGACCGGCTACACCTTC
14	TRBV10-1	TRBJ2-1	NA	NA	CASSDSRGGNEQFF	TGCGCCAGCAGTGATTCTAGGGGTGGCAATGAGCAGTTCTTC
13	TRBV28	TRBJ2-5	NA	NA	CASSRPMGETQYF	TGTGCCAGCTCCCGCCCGATGGGAGAGACCCAGTACTTC
15	TRBV4-2	TRBJ1-3	NA	NA	CASSQDKHSGNTIYF	TGTGCCAGCAGCCAAGACAAACACTCTGGAAACACCATATATTTT
13	TRBV27	TRBJ2-7	TRBD1	few	CASSRTGLYEQYF	TGTGCCAGCAGTAGGACAGGGTTGTACGAGCAGTACTTC
14	TRBV7-3	TRBJ2-1	TRBD2	NA	CASSPRGSYNEQFF	TGTGCCAGCAGCCCGCGGGGGTCCTACAATGAGCAGTTCTTC
16	TRBV12-5	TRBJ1-1	NA	NA	CASGLAGRWLNTEAFF	TGTGCTAGTGGTCTGGCAGGGAGATGGCTGAACACTGAAGCTTTCTTT
14	TRBV7-9	TRBJ2-3	TRBD2	NA	CASGLGGGADTQYF	TGTGCCAGCGGACTAGGCGGGGGAGCAGATACGCAGTATTTT
15	TRBV13	TRBJ1-2	NA	NA	CASSLGDGTNYGYTF	TGTGCCAGCAGCTTAGGCGATGGAACGAACTATGGCTACACCTTC
12	TRBV29-1	TRBJ1-1	NA	once	CSAEVRDTEAFF	TGCAGCGCTGAGGTAAGGGACACTGAAGCTTTCTTT
10	TRBV20-1	TRBJ2-1	NA	NA	CSAGGDEQFF	TGCAGTGCCGGCGGGGATGAGCAGTTCTTC
14	TRBV6-1	TRBJ1-1	NA	medium-sized	CASNTGRQNTEAFF	TGTGCCAGCAACACGGGACGGCAAAACACTGAAGCTTTCTTT
12	TRBV2	TRBJ1-2	NA	NA	CASSEWAYGYTF	TGTGCCAGCAGTGAATGGGCCTATGGCTACACCTTC
12	TRBV7-9	TRBJ2-7	NA	few	CASSTTGHEQYF	TGTGCCAGCAGCACCACAGGACACGAGCAGTACTTC
15	TRBV18	TRBJ2-1	TRBD2	NA	CASSLASGGYNEQFF	TGTGCCAGCTCACTTGCTAGCGGGGGCTACAATGAGCAGTTCTTC
11	TRBV6-1	TRBJ2-3	NA	NA	CASSAPDTQYF	TGTGCCAGCAGTGCCCCCGATACGCAGTATTTT
14	TRBV5-1	TRBJ2-2	NA	NA	CASSLYADTGELFF	TGCGCCAGCAGCTTGTATGCAGACACCGGGGAGCTGTTTTTT
13	TRBV30	TRBJ2-7	TRBD2	NA	CAWDSGKPYEQYF	TGTGCCTGGGATAGCGGGAAACCCTACGAGCAGTACTTC
15	TRBV30	TRBJ2-7	NA	NA	CAWSVVRGYSYEQYF	TGTGCCTGGAGTGTGGTGAGGGGGTACTCCTACGAGCAGTACTTC
10	TRBV29-1	TRBJ1-2	NA	NA	CSVDRDGYTF	TGCAGCGTTGACAGGGACGGCTACACCTTC
14	TRBV30	TRBJ2-5	TRBD2	few	CAWSVSGGAQTQYF	TGTGCCTGGAGTGTAAGCGGGGGGGCACAGACCCAGTACTTC
15	TRBV7-9	TRBJ2-1	TRBD1	NA	CASSTYRGRRNEQFF	TGTGCCAGCAGTACTTACAGGGGGCGTAGGAATGAGCAGTTCTTC
15	TRBV5-4	TRBJ2-3	NA	NA	CASSPGLLGEGTQYF	TGTGCCAGCAGCCCAGGACTCCTCGGGGAAGGTACGCAGTATTTT
12	TRBV30	TRBJ2-6	NA	NA	CAWSLGANVLTF	TGTGCCTGGAGTCTTGGGGCCAACGTCCTGACTTTC
17	TRBV2	TRBJ2-2	TRBD1	NA	CASSNRLRDRLAGELFF	TGTGCCAGCAGTAACCGACTCCGGGACAGGCTGGCCGGGGAGCTGTTTTTT
17	TRBV5-4	TRBJ1-2	TRBD1	NA	CASSPRGVNRGHYGYTF	TGTGCCAGCAGCCCCCGCGGGGTAAACAGGGGTCACTATGGCTACACCTTC
19	TRBV23-1	TRBJ1-6	TRBD1	NA	CASSQSDSTGWTVNSPLHF	TGCGCCAGCAGTCAATCCGACTCGACAGGGTGGACGGTCAATTCACCCCTCCACTTT
15	TRBV5-1	TRBJ2-1	TRBD1	NA	CASSLDGTVYNEQFF	TGCGCCAGCAGCTTGGACGGGACAGTTTACAATGAGCAGTTCTTC
15	TRBV5-1	TRBJ1-1	NA	NA	CASSLAGSHPTEAFF	TGCGCCAGCAGCTTGGCTGGCTCCCACCCCACTGAAGCTTTCTTT
16	TRBV7-9	TRBJ2-7	TRBD1	NA	CASSLAHGTGFYEQYF	TGTGCCAGCAGCTTAGCGCACGGGACAGGGTTCTACGAGCAGTACTTC
13	TRBV6-1	TRBJ1-2	NA	NA	CASSVDSFYGYTF	TGTGCCAGCAGTGTGGACAGTTTCTATGGCTACACCTTC
14	TRBV7-9	TRBJ1-1	NA	NA	CASSSLGALWAAFF	TGTGCCAGCAGCTCGCTGGGGGCTCTTTGGGCGGCTTTCTTT
14	TRBV5-1	TRBJ1-1	TRBD1	once	CASSLAGTAGEAFF	TGCGCCAGCAGCTTGGCTGGGACAGCGGGTGAAGCTTTCTTT
16	TRBV27	TRBJ2-7	NA	NA	CASSPQPSLGTYEQYF	TGTGCCAGCAGTCCCCAGCCGAGCTTAGGGACCTACGAGCAGTACTTC
16	TRBV5-1	TRBJ1-4	NA	NA	CASSTDGAGTNEKLFF	TGCGCCAGCAGCACCGATGGGGCAGGGACTAATGAAAAACTGTTTTTT
14	TRBV6-1	TRBJ2-1	NA	NA	CASRERGGLDEQFF	TGTGCCAGCAGGGAGAGGGGGGGGCTCGATGAGCAGTTCTTC
13	TRBV19	TRBJ2-7	NA	once	CASSKGQSYEQYF	TGTGCCAGTAGTAAAGGACAGTCCTACGAGCAGTACTTC
12	TRBV6-5	TRBJ2-5	TRBD1	NA	CASSPDRGKQYF	TGTGCCAGCAGCCCGGACAGGGGGAAACAGTACTTC
14	TRBV6-1	TRBJ1-5	NA	NA	CASRGRVSNQPQHF	TGTGCCAGCAGGGGCAGGGTAAGCAATCAGCCCCAGCATTTT
14	TRBV2	TRBJ2-5	NA	NA	CASGTRGAGETQYF	TGTGCCAGCGGAACGAGGGGGGCCGGGGAGACCCAGTACTTC
17	TRBV2	TRBJ1-5	NA	NA	CASSGEIGRERNQPQHF	TGTGCCAGCAGTGGGGAGATCGGCAGGGAGCGCAATCAGCCCCAGCATTTT
14	TRBV30	TRBJ1-2	TRBD1	NA	CAWKGQEVPYGYTF	TGTGCCTGGAAGGGACAGGAGGTCCCCTATGGCTACACCTTC
12	TRBV12-5	TRBJ1-1	NA	NA	CASGVVNTEAFF	TGTGCTAGTGGCGTAGTGAACACTGAAGCTTTCTTT
16	TRBV25-1	TRBJ1-2	TRBD1	NA	CASSVLWDSDSNGYTF	TGTGCCAGCAGTGTACTATGGGACAGTGATTCGAATGGCTACACCTTC